This entry lists 8 T cell receptor beta chains sequenced from one sample in a study of blood T cell repertoires in COVID-19. Data came from immunoSEQ multiplex PCR; TCRdb stores just in-frame clones and leaves some out. The sample comprises over 200,000 clones, approximately 86% of which are singletons, and around 2.8% rests with the top ten. Specimen: peripheral blood. Receptors were obtained from a woman between 25 and 40 years old who had recovered from COVID-19.

The J gene is TRBJ2-1, the V gene TRBV2; the D gene is possibly TRBD2 (6 bases). Per germline, CDR1 SNHLY and CDR2 FYNNEI. This CDR3 spans 16 amino acids. V was trimmed by 2 bases and J by 0 bases, leaving 11 bases between them. The CDR3 region is CASSESAGSSYNEQFF. CDR3 DNA: TGTGCCAGCAGTGAATCGGCGGGGAGCTCCTACAATGAGCAGTTCTTC.

The rearrangement joins TRBV12-3 or TRBV12-4 to TRBJ1-1; D not resolved. The CDR3 is 12 amino acids. The V gene lost 5 bases and the J gene lost 6 bases, with 10 bases spanning the gap. The CDR3 is CASSATGSEAFF. CDR3 nucleotides: TGTGCCAGCAGTGCCACGGGGTCTGAAGCTTTCTTT.

V usage is TRBV24-1 and J usage is TRBJ2-7, with 9 nucleotides matching TRBD2. Looked up from germline, CDR1 is KGHDR and CDR2 is SFDVKD. The CDR3 loop spans 12 amino acids. CDR3 residues: CPRGGEDYEQYF. Here the CDR3 DNA reads TGTCCGCGGGGGGGGGAAGACTACGAGCAGTACTTC.

This rearrangement joins TRBV25-1 to TRBJ2-6, with D possibly being TRBD2 (5 bases). V lost 3 bases and J lost 2, with 14 bases in between. The CDR3 is made up of 17 amino acids. Germline V lookup: CDR1 MGHDK, CDR2 SYGVNS. CDR3 in amino acids: CASSDEEVLPGANVLTF. Written as DNA, the CDR3 is TGTGCCAGCAGTGATGAGGAGGTTCTACCTGGGGCCAACGTCCTGACTTTC.

This sequence joins TRBV5-5 and TRBJ2-1, with D perhaps matching TRBD1 (5 bases). CDR1 SGHKS and CDR2 YYEKEE come from the germline V gene (reference sequence). Trimming shortened V by 0 bases and J by 2 bases, and 6 bases separated the two germline ends. The CDR3 extends over 14 amino acids. In nucleotides, the CDR3 is TGTGCCAGCAGCTTGGACAGGACCTACAATGAGCAGTTCTTC. This gives the protein CASSLDRTYNEQFF.

J is TRBJ2-7 and V is TRBV4-3; 10 bases match TRBD1. This CDR3 is 13 amino acids long. Losses at the gene ends were 4 bases for V and 6 bases for J; bases not matched to a gene: 3. From germline, CDR1 is LGHNA and CDR2 YSLEER. This CDR3 is CASSLGTGAEQYF. The DNA for the CDR3 is TGCGCCAGCAGCCTTGGGACAGGGGCCGAGCAGTACTTC.

The chain is built from TRBV4-1 and TRBJ2-2; the match to TRBD2 covers 7 bases. This CDR3 has 16 residues. Germline assignment: CDR1 MGHRA and CDR2 YSYEKL. V trimming: 4 bases; J trimming: 6 bases; junction bases outside the gene matches: 11. The CDR3 loop reads CASSPLSGVKAGELFF. The CDR3 region has the DNA TGCGCCAGCAGCCCTCTAAGCGGGGTAAAGGCCGGGGAGCTGTTTTTT.

V and J are TRBV7-9 and TRBJ2-1; D may be TRBD2 (6 bases). Trimming removed 4 bases at V and 12 bases at J, with 13 bases between. CDR1 and CDR2 (germline): SEHNR, FQNEAQ (reference sequence). CDR3 size: 12 residues. The CDR3 DNA follows: TGTGCCAGCAGCTCCTATGACGGGGGGCAGTTCTTC. This sequence encodes CASSSYDGGQFF.